In its sample, the clone carrying this TCR beta chain was seen a few times. Its antigen is as yet unknown. J gave up 4 bases and V 0 bases, and 11 bases lay outside the gene matches. Germline lookup yields CDR1 SGHVS and CDR2 FNYEAQ. The CDR3 sequence is 18 residues long. Amplification targeted TCR beta CDR3 regions from RNA transcripts. In the first-round RT-PCR of the TCR CDR3, the HTBI primer set was used. TCRdb re-derived calls from the multiplex PCR reads in MiXCR, one entry per CDR3 protein. The sample shows over 500,000 distinct CDR3 sequences, over 15% of them seen only once. Ophthalmopathy in the patients scored at least 3 on Clinical Activity Score and at least 4 on NOSPECS grade, lasting under 3 months. Diagnoses were established using clinical symptoms, serum thyroxine and TRAb, thyroid ultrasound and orbital computed tomography. This entry comes from a study of T cells in Graves' hyperthyroidism and ophthalmopathy. The study, taken as a whole, reports: The model's output predicted ophthalmopathy at a median of 6.5 months prior to onset.

What was sequenced was blood. This receptor was taken from a woman aged 18 to 35 with Graves' ophthalmopathy. This sequence joins TRBV7-6 and TRBJ2-1; 8 positions match TRBD1. The CDR3 protein is CASSLAGGIGTGYNEQFF. The CDR3 DNA reads as TGTGCCAGCAGCTTAGCTGGGGGAATAGGGACAGGTTACAATGAGCAGTTCTTC.